This TCR beta chain emerged from a study of blood T cell repertoires in COVID-19 (dated by TCRdb to 2020 to 2021). Describing the broader study: Samples covering the acute and convalescent phases of COVID-19 were provided by collaborators in the United States, Italy and Spain. The prospective study material was composed of cDNA or gDNA derived from T cells, B-cell-depleted T cells, or PBMCs. Subjects who had been exposed to COVID-19, were actively infected with it, or had recovered from it provided the deeply sampled blood TCRbeta repertoires that made up the dataset. The repertoires were released in a freely available public database intended as a resource for research on the immune response to SARS-CoV-2. Samples came from the ongoing ImmuneRACE study (first 160 participants) plus 1,254 subjects from 6 global collaborators. Sample metadata almost always included a de-identified subject ID, COVID-19 status, age in years and sex. Where available, HLA class I and class II types were taken from metadata supplied by the sample provider and were not determined by assay-based typing.

The CDR3 measures 18 amino acids from cysteine to phenylalanine. Only the CDR3 DNA is retained, 54 bases long and in frame from the first base. After removal of 2 bases from V and 4 bases from J, the junction retains 16 bases not matched to a gene. The germline V gene (reference sequence) gives CDR1 as LGHDT and CDR2 as YNNKEL. Each collaborating institution followed its own protocols to collect whole blood in K2EDTA tubes. For TCRbeta analysis, collaborators shipped samples as frozen whole blood, isolated PBMCs, or DNA extracted from either of those sample types. Broad study findings and their caveats: The amount of clinical and demographic metadata varied by source and participant and was provided uncurated.

TCRbeta CDR3 regions were amplified from genomic DNA using the immunoSEQ Assay, a bias-controlled multiplex PCR. The study's own analysis went as follows. The number of nucleated cells in each sample was estimated by amplification of reference gene primers within the assay. To quantify the absolute abundance of each unique TCRbeta CDR3 rearrangement, sequence reads were collapsed and filtered. For each sample, productive Simpson clonality was calculated as the square root of Simpson's diversity index over productive rearrangements. TCRdb limited this immuneACCESS table to in-frame rearrangements with V and J called. A share of clones is missing; checked studies link under half to unresolved V genes, and the rest is unexplained. The V and J calls and clone size come from that table; D and trimming were worked out from the DNA. The sample table shows fewer than 30,000 clones, and approximately 84% are seen once. The ten biggest clones cover 15% to 20% of the sample.

The table lists this clone with a few counts. Its cognate antigen has yet to be identified. No much larger clonotype is one base removed from it; base qualities were not supplied. The sequencing input was peripheral blood. The origin of this receptor is a man between 65 and 79 years old with active COVID-19. In this chain, TRBV3-1 (or the pseudogene TRBV3-2) is recombined with TRBJ1-2; 7 middle bases align to TRBD1. This receptor has the CDR3 CASSQSPGQKNFLYGYTF. The DNA is TGTGCCAGCAGCCAATCCCCGGGACAGAAAAACTTCCTCTATGGCTACACCTTC.